Shown below are 19 T cell receptor beta chains from a single sample sequenced in a study of response to subunit inactivated influenza vaccine. TCRdb processed the RT-PCR reads anew with MiXCR; each CDR3 protein has one entry. This table holds about 620,000 distinct CDR3 sequences, around 11% found once. The source material was PBMCs from blood, sampled on the day of vaccination. These TCRs come from a man aged 50 or older who received an inactivated influenza vaccine.

This clonotype was detected only a few times. The genes are TRBV20-1 and TRBJ2-5; D remains unclear. The CDR3 covers 12 residues. The germline V gene encodes CDR1 DFQATT and CDR2 SNEGSKA (reference sequence). Trimming removed 2 bases from V and 2 bases from J, with 6 bases in between. The CDR3 sequence: CSARSIQETQYF. In DNA, the CDR3 is TGCAGTGCTAGAAGCATACAAGAGACCCAGTACTTC.

This clonotype was picked up a small number of times. The V gene is TRBV4-1, the J gene TRBJ2-3; TRBD1 aligns across 8 bases. Losses at the gene ends were 1 base for V and 11 bases for J; bases not matched to a gene: 11. This CDR3 is built from 15 residues. In germline, CDR1 is MGHRA, CDR2 YSYEKL. CDR3 nucleotides: TGCGCCAGCAGCCAAGTGAGACAGGGGTTTTTCAGGCAGTATTTT. Translation: CASSQVRQGFFRQYF.

There are many counts of this clonotype. J is TRBJ2-5 and V is TRBV15; a possible D gene is TRBD2 (6 bases). V was trimmed by 0 bases and J by 2 bases, leaving 22 bases between them. The CDR3 sequence is 19 residues long. CDR1 is LNHNV and CDR2 is YYDKDF in the germline V gene (reference sequence). CDR3 sequence reads: CATSRDSGVTVSGQETQYF. The CDR3 nucleotides read TGTGCCACCAGCAGAGATTCGGGAGTGACAGTTTCGGGGCAAGAGACCCAGTACTTC.

This clonotype was recorded a few times. The chain employs TRBV5-6 and TRBJ2-7; 10 bases align to TRBD1. Germline V gene data show CDR1 as SGHDT and CDR2 as YYEEEE. The ends lost 6 bases at V and 1 base at J; junction bases unmatched: 19. The CDR3 covers 19 residues. CDR3 region: CASITQGDRGLGLSYEQYF. The CDR3 DNA is TGTGCCAGCATCACGCAGGGGGACAGGGGACTTGGTTTATCCTACGAGCAGTACTTC.

This clonotype was observed at least ten times. In DNA, the CDR3 is TGCAGTGCTAGGGCCGGACACGCGAACACTGAAGCTTTCTTT. It is translated as CSARAGHANTEAFF. The chain combines TRBV20-1 with TRBJ1-1, with D perhaps TRBD1 (5 bases). The CDR3 spans 14 residues. CDR1 is DFQATT and CDR2 is SNEGSKA in the germline V gene (reference sequence). V lost 3 bases and J 1 base, leaving 12 bases between the germline ends.

This clonotype was seen more than once but under ten times. This CDR3 is CATSRHGQADQPQHF. Here the CDR3 DNA reads TGTGCCACCAGCAGACACGGACAGGCGGATCAGCCCCAGCATTTT. The J gene is TRBJ1-5, the V gene TRBV15, with TRBD1 identical over 7 bases. Trimming at V came to 2 bases and at J to 5 bases, leaving 6 bases not matched to a gene. This CDR3 has 15 amino acids. Germline loops: CDR1 LNHNV, CDR2 YYDKDF (reference sequence).

The chain recombines TRBV7-3 with TRBJ2-5; 10 bases line up with TRBD1. The CDR3 is 16 residues long. CDR1 and CDR2 (germline): SGHTA, FQGTGA. J was trimmed by 5 bases and V by 5 bases; bases with no gene match: 11. The CDR3 DNA reads as TGTGCCAGCAGCCAACACTCCCCGGGACAGGGGGAGACCCAGTACTTC. It is translated as CASSQHSPGQGETQYF.

Ten or more counts support this clonotype. This chain uses TRBV29-1 with TRBJ2-3; 7 nucleotides agree with TRBD2. The CDR3 loop spans 14 amino acids. The germline V gene encodes CDR1 SQVTM and CDR2 ANQGSEA. V lost 1 base, J lost 1 base, and 2 bases stayed unmatched. Here the CDR3 DNA reads TGCAGCGTTGAAGGCGGGAGACGCACAGATACGCAGTATTTT. It translates to CSVEGGRRTDTQYF.

This clonotype was detected once. Relative to the germline gene, one junction end is altered; a read error may explain this. The V call is TRBV5-1, the J call TRBJ2-7; D is unclear. This CDR3 comprises 14 residues. Germline V gene sequence: CDR1 SGHRS, CDR2 YFSETQ. DNA of the CDR3: TGCGCCAGCAGCTTGGACAGTCGTTCCTGCGAGCAGTACTTC. It translates to CASSLDSRSCEQYF.

This clonotype was detected a few times. The chain combines TRBV2 with TRBJ2-1, with a tentative D call TRBD1 (6 bases). The CDR3 has 14 amino acids. Trimming stripped 7 bases from V and 0 bases from J, with 10 bases between. Germline V gene lookup returns CDR1 SNHLY and CDR2 FYNNEI. The DNA of the CDR3 is TGTGCCAGCAACAGGGTAAACTCCTACAATGAGCAGTTCTTC. The encoded protein is CASNRVNSYNEQFF.

This CDR3 is CASSPLGLTDTQYF. The CDR3 DNA is TGTGCCAGCAGTCCCCTGGGCCTGACAGATACGCAGTATTTT. This chain links TRBV7-8 with TRBJ2-3; no clear D. V was cut by 6 bases and J by 3 bases, with 13 bases left in between. The length of the CDR3 is 14 residues. Looked up from germline, CDR1 is SGHVS and CDR2 is FQNEAQ. Variable domain in full (rest from reference TRBV7-8 and TRBJ2-3): GAGVSQSPRYKVAKRGQDVALRCDPISGHVSLFWYQQALGQGPEFLTYFQNEAQLDKSGLPSDRFFAERPEGSVSTLKIQRTQQEDSAVYLCASSPLGLTDTQYFGPGTRLTVL.

In nucleotides, the CDR3 is TGTGCCAGCAGTGCCCAGGTAGGACTAGCGGGAGACAATGAGCAGTTCTTC. It is translated as CASSAQVGLAGDNEQFF. The chain couples TRBV25-1 to TRBJ2-1, with 13 nucleotides matching TRBD2. The ends lost 4 bases at V and 5 bases at J; junction bases unmatched: 8. Germline assignment: CDR1 MGHDK and CDR2 SYGVNS. This CDR3 is 17 amino acids long. Full variable domain (missing parts from reference TRBV25-1 and TRBJ2-1): EADIYQTPRYLVIGTGKKITLECSQTMGHDKMYWYQQDPGMELHLIHYSYGVNSTEKGDLSSESTVSRIRTEHFPLTLESARPSHTSQYLCASSAQVGLAGDNEQFFGPGTRLTVL.

This clonotype has ten or more counts. CDR3 in DNA: TGTGCCAGCAGTGAAATGTGGAGGAACACTGAAGCTTTCTTT. As protein: CASSEMWRNTEAFF. The chain links TRBV6-1 to TRBJ1-1; D call uncertain. Germline V gene lookup returns CDR1 MNHNS and CDR2 SASEGT. Trimming removed 2 bases at V and 1 base at J, with 8 bases between. This CDR3 comprises 14 residues.

This clonotype was seen more than once but under ten times. The rearrangement joins TRBV11-2 to TRBJ1-3, with unresolved D. This CDR3 contains 15 residues. The V end was cut by 0 bases, the J end by 0 bases, with 6 bases between. CDR1 is SGHAT and CDR2 is FQNNGV in the germline V gene. This CDR3 reads CASSLEGFSGNTIYF. The CDR3 DNA sequence: TGTGCCAGCAGCTTAGAAGGGTTCTCTGGAAACACCATATATTTT.

The chain couples TRBV7-8 to TRBJ2-3, with 7 bases matching TRBD1. V trimming: 7 bases; J trimming: 4 bases; junction bases outside the gene matches: 11. Germline CDR1 reads SGHVS; CDR2 reads FQNEAQ. This CDR3 spans 15 amino acids. CDR3 amino acids: CASKGEGQAPDTQYF. The CDR3 DNA reads TGTGCCAGCAAGGGGGAAGGACAGGCCCCAGATACGCAGTATTTT.

This clonotype came up a few times. The V and J genes are TRBV20-1 and TRBJ2-5; D is tentatively TRBD1 or TRBD2 (5 bases each). Per the germline V gene, CDR1 is DFQATT and CDR2 is SNEGSKA (reference sequence). V was trimmed by 3 bases and J by 4 bases, leaving 18 bases between them. The CDR3 runs 15 residues. The CDR3 coding sequence is TGCAGTGCTAGTCGGGCCCAGGGAGTGGGAGAGACCCAGTACTTC. Protein sequence: CSASRAQGVGETQYF.

This clonotype was found many times. The chain links TRBV12-3 or TRBV12-4 to TRBJ2-1, with a possible D match to TRBD1 (5 bases). V was shortened by 6 bases and J by 9 bases, with 18 bases between the two germline ends. The CDR3 covers 14 residues. CDR3 DNA sequence: TGTGCCAGCAGCCAACCAGGGTACACCAGTGAGCAGTTCTTC. Encoded protein: CASSQPGYTSEQFF.

The V call is TRBV7-2, the J call TRBJ1-6, with TRBD1 matching 8 bases. Germline-derived CDR1 and CDR2 are SGHTA and FQGNSA. The CDR3 is made up of 16 amino acids. After removal of 2 bases from V and 9 bases from J, the junction contained 9 bases not matched to a gene. CDR3 residues: CASSLSYTGGTSPLHF. The CDR3 DNA reads TGTGCCAGCAGCTTATCCTACACAGGGGGAACTTCACCCCTCCACTTT.

The CDR3 sequence: CASSTGTDNSYNEQFF. The CDR3 DNA is TGTGCCAGCTCAACTGGGACGGATAATTCCTACAATGAGCAGTTCTTC. The rearrangement links TRBV18 to TRBJ2-1; D may correspond to TRBD1 or TRBD2 (5 bases each). Germline values: CDR1 KGHSH, CDR2 LQKENI. This CDR3 spans 16 amino acids. V gave up 5 bases and J gave up 1 base, with 15 bases separating them.